This T cell receptor beta chain was observed in a study of blood T cell repertoires in COVID-19. Trimming cost V 2 bases and J 2 bases, with 6 bases left between them. The CDR3 consists of 13 residues. Germline V gene lookup returns CDR1 SGHDN and CDR2 FVKESK. This clone was recorded a few times. Sequencing was performed with immunoSEQ multiplex PCR; in TCRdb, only in-frame clones are kept and a portion is missing. The data hold a few hundred thousand clones, with under 90% observed a single time. This receptor was obtained from a man between 45 and 60 years old with acute or convalescent COVID-19. The chain carries TRBV14 and TRBJ1-1; D is possibly TRBD1 (5 bases). Material: peripheral blood. CDR3 in DNA: TGTGCCAGCAGCCAACAGGGCAACACTGAAGCTTTCTTT. It translates to CASSQQGNTEAFF.